This T cell receptor beta chain originates from a study of T-cell reconstitution after alpha-beta-depleted transplantation in children. Regarding this clonotype: Antigen unknown.

General study points: Reportedly, roughly two months post-transplant, alpha-beta T cells arose from several hundred expanded graft clones. There were some patients whose high TCRbeta diversity at day 60 came from surviving recipient T cells and thymic progenitors. T-cell counts and diversity were attributed mostly to newly produced T cells one year after transplant.

Preparation of the TCRbeta library involved a method that used unique molecular identifiers. TCRdb re-derived calls from the PCR reads in MiXCR, one entry per CDR3 protein. The sample holds about 980,000 distinct CDR3 sequences, roughly 29% seen once. The starting material was PBMCs, mostly from graft donor cells, obtained 360 days after TCRalphabeta/CD19-depleted stem cell transplant. The sequence came from a boy under three years old who had a stem cell transplant for SCID, so the T cells may come from the graft donor.

Here the CDR3 DNA reads TGCGCCAGCAGCTTGGAGTCGCCTTGGGAGACCCAGTACTTC. Translation gives CASSLESPWETQYF. The rearrangement links TRBV5-1 to TRBJ2-5; D unresolved. Per germline, CDR1 SGHRS and CDR2 YFSETQ. The CDR3 sequence is 14 residues long. The V and J ends lost 0 bases and 5 bases respectively, with 11 bases between them. Together with reference TRBV5-1 and TRBJ2-5, the CDR3 gives the full variable domain: KAGVTQTPRYLIKTRGQQVTLSCSPISGHRSVSWYQQTPGQGLQFLFEYFSETQRNKGNFPGRFSGRQFSNSRSEMNVSTLELGDSALYLCASSLESPWETQYFGPGTRLLVL.